This T cell receptor beta chain was retrieved from a study of blood T cells in healthy people across ages. The J segment lost 4 bases and the V segment lost 3 bases, leaving 5 bases of the junction unmatched. Germline V gene lookup returns CDR1 LGHNA and CDR2 YNFKEQ. The CDR3 length is 15 residues. A sample-barcoded 5' primer and a J-beta primer mix were used in a second PCR of roughly 7 to 11 cycles. Per-sample output comprised a minimum of 3 million paired-end reads containing CDR3. TCRdb analysed the 5' RACE reads with MiXCR anew, one entry per CDR3 protein. The repertoire holds fewer than 900,000 distinct CDR3 sequences, with around 36% as singletons.

This chain links TRBV4-2 with TRBJ2-3; the match to TRBD1 covers 9 bases. Sequencing input: blood. This clonotype was obtained from a man aged 18 to 29 in good health. The CDR3 sequence is CASSQGQGMADTQYF. CDR3 sequence (DNA): TGTGCCAGCAGCCAGGGACAGGGAATGGCAGATACGCAGTATTTT.